This paragraph reports one T cell receptor beta chain. Its antigen is still unknown. The CDR3 runs to 19 residues. CDR1 SQVTM and CDR2 ANQGSEA come from the germline V gene. V shed 6 bases and J 1 base; nucleotides not matched to a gene: 18. This record comes from a study of T cell responses to AZD1222 COVID-19 vaccine. The study, taken as a whole, reports: CD4 TCRs covered the whole spike, strongest at regions 160-218 and 743-854. In all cases, repertoires were sampled only after the peak T cell response.

Libraries were prepared by immunoSEQ multiplex PCR; TCRdb keeps only in-frame clonotypes and omits some of them. In the table there are approximately 120,000 clones, over 75% of which are singletons. The V call is TRBV29-1, the J call TRBJ1-2; TRBD1 aligns across 12 bases. Sequencing used peripheral blood, obtained on day 0 of AZD1222 vaccination. This TCR was recovered from an adult in good health. The DNA of the CDR3 is TGCAGCGTCCTAATATCCGGGACAGGGGGCCGGTGGGGTAACTATGGCTACACCTTC. Its translation is CSVLISGTGGRWGNYGYTF.